This TCR beta chain is drawn from a study of cytomegalovirus exposure and HLA in healthy donors. Study-wide findings and caveats: The study had only CMV serostatus as immune exposure information.

Researchers ran the PCR with 60 Vbeta and 13 Jbeta primers. Libraries were prepared by immunoSEQ multiplex PCR; TCRdb keeps only in-frame clonotypes and omits some of them. The sample has under 200,000 clones, approximately 72% seen once. The V gene's germline CDR1 is LNHDA and CDR2 SQIVND (reference sequence). After removal of 5 bases from V and 1 base from J, the junction contained 1 base not matched to a gene. The CDR3 extends over 13 amino acids. All the people who gave samples were healthy bone marrow donors. In regard to this clone: As yet, its antigen is unknown.

The sequenced sample was PBMCs. The rearrangement links TRBV19 to TRBJ1-1, with 7 nucleotides matching TRBD1. This clonotype was sampled from a man aged 50 or older in good health and CMV-seronegative. CDR3: CASSRTGNTEAFF. The CDR3 nucleotides are TGTGCCAGTAGTCGGACAGGGAACACTGAAGCTTTCTTT. Using reference TRBV19 and TRBJ1-1 for the parts outside the CDR3, the full variable domain is DGGITQSPKYLFRKEGQNVTLSCEQNLNHDAMYWYRQDPGQGLRLIYYSQIVNDFQKGDIAEGYSVSREKKESFPLTVTSAQKNPTAFYLCASSRTGNTEAFFGQGTRLTVV.